These 10 T cell receptor beta chains came from one sample sequenced in a study of blood T cell repertoires in COVID-19. Profiled with immunoSEQ multiplex PCR; TCRdb holds only in-frame clones, not every one. In the table there are roughly 200,000 clones, approximately 88% of which are singletons. The sequencing sample was made of PBMCs or T cells enriched from blood (not recorded which). These receptors all come from a man between 18 and 35 years old with acute COVID-19.

The chain is built from TRBV27 and TRBJ1-5; D may be TRBD1 (5 bases). The V gene's germline CDR1 is MNHEY and CDR2 SMNVEV (reference sequence). V gave up 6 bases and J gave up 2 bases, with 11 bases separating them. This CDR3 has 14 residues. CDR3 sequence (DNA): TGTGCCAGCAGCGACACGACAGGCAATCAGCCCCAGCATTTT. Protein product: CASSDTTGNQPQHF.

The chain has TRBV20-1 and TRBJ2-1; 7 nucleotides align to TRBD2. The CDR3 extends over 17 amino acids. J was trimmed by 0 bases and V by 3 bases; bases with no gene match: 11. Germline V lookup: CDR1 DFQATT, CDR2 SNEGSKA (reference sequence). The CDR3 sequence: CSASPAGAHSSYNEQFF. For the CDR3, the DNA is TGCAGTGCTAGTCCCGCGGGAGCCCATAGCTCCTACAATGAGCAGTTCTTC.

The V call is TRBV4-1, the J call TRBJ1-6; D perhaps matches TRBD1 (6 bases). Germline CDR1 reads MGHRA; CDR2 reads YSYEKL. Trimming stripped 8 bases from V and 2 bases from J, with 10 bases between. CDR3 size: 14 residues. In DNA, the CDR3 is TGCGCCAGCCAGACAGGACCCTATAATTCACCCCTCCACTTT. It encodes CASQTGPYNSPLHF.

Only one count was recorded for this clone. This chain connects TRBV28 to TRBJ1-2; 7 nucleotides align to TRBD1. The germline gives CDR1 MDHEN, CDR2 SYDVKM. V shed 2 bases, J shed 2 bases, and the junction held 2 bases outside the gene matches. The CDR3 has 14 amino acids. CDR3 sequence: CASSLRDRNYGYTF. The CDR3 DNA sequence: TGTGCCAGCAGTTTACGGGACAGAAACTATGGCTACACCTTC.

Points on this clone: The same CDR3 arises from other DNA sequences in this sample as well. The rearrangement uses TRBV20-1 and TRBJ2-7, with D perhaps matching TRBD1 (5 bases). Germline V gives CDR1 DFQATT, CDR2 SNEGSKA (reference sequence). The V end was cut by 6 bases, the J end by 3 bases, with 9 bases between. This CDR3 is built from 11 residues. This CDR3 reads CSAPDSYEQYF. CDR3 DNA sequence: TGCAGTGCGCCTGACAGCTACGAGCAGTACTTC.

The V gene is TRBV2, the J gene TRBJ2-7; TRBD2 is a possible D gene (5 bases). The CDR3 runs 12 residues. Germline V gene sequence: CDR1 SNHLY, CDR2 FYNNEI. V lost 6 bases, J lost 3 bases, and 9 bases lay in between. In DNA, the CDR3 is TGTGCCAGCAGCCCCGAGGGCTACGAGCAGTACTTC. It is translated as CASSPEGYEQYF.

The rearrangement joins TRBV30 to TRBJ2-1; D may be TRBD2 (6 bases). The germline V gene encodes CDR1 GTSNPN and CDR2 SVGIG (reference sequence). Trimming stripped 2 bases from V and 10 bases from J, with 15 bases between. The CDR3 covers 13 residues. CDR3 sequence: CAWSLGGSLEQFF. The CDR3 DNA is TGTGCCTGGAGTTTGGGAGGCTCCTTGGAGCAGTTCTTC.

This clone was found once. V usage is TRBV28 and J usage is TRBJ2-1, with a tentative D call TRBD2 (6 bases). Germline V gene lookup returns CDR1 MDHEN and CDR2 SYDVKM. The CDR3 is made up of 14 amino acids. The V end lost 6 bases, the J end lost 4 bases, and 13 bases lay between the germline ends. The CDR3 coding sequence is TGTGCCAGCAGCCGGGGGTGGGGGTACAATGAGCAGTTCTTC. Translating it yields CASSRGWGYNEQFF.

In its sample, this clone was seen a few times. The chain couples TRBV5-5 to TRBJ2-1, with TRBD2 matching over 7 bases. Germline lookup yields CDR1 SGHKS and CDR2 YYEKEE (reference sequence). There are 13 residues in the CDR3. With V trimmed by 2 bases and J by 8 bases, 4 bases remained unmatched. The CDR3 here is CASSFGEGYEQFF. The CDR3 DNA is TGTGCCAGCAGCTTTGGGGAGGGGTATGAGCAGTTCTTC.

The chain carries TRBV28 and TRBJ2-3, with 9 bases matching TRBD1. CDR3 length: 15 amino acids. The V gene end was trimmed by 6 bases and the J gene end by 2 bases; junction bases not matched to a gene: 6. The germline V gene encodes CDR1 MDHEN and CDR2 SYDVKM. CDR3 in DNA: TGTGCCAGCAGGCCGGGACAGGGAATCACAGATACGCAGTATTTT. Amino acid sequence: CASRPGQGITDTQYF.